The 17 T cell receptor beta chains in this list originate from one sample, sequenced in a study of blood T cells in healthy people across ages (dated by TCRdb to the mid-2010s). The library relied on 5' RACE. The sequencing machine was an Illumina HiSeq 2500. A second PCR of about 7 to 12 cycles was performed with a sample-barcoded 5' primer and a J-beta primer mix. The public reads were run again by TCRdb, first through fastp at Q25 and then through MiXCR, and only productive beta chains were kept. Rows are unified per CDR3 protein, each entry keeping the most common DNA and genes. This sample holds 1.4 million to 1.5 million distinct CDR3 sequences; about 40% were observed only once. The biggest ten clones account for 7.9% of the sample. Sequenced input: blood. The receptors shown here come from a woman under 30 in good health.

This chain connects TRBV3-1 to TRBJ1-2, with unresolved D. Germline CDR1 is LGHDT and CDR2 is YNNKEL (reference sequence). The V and J ends lost 2 bases and 3 bases respectively, with 10 bases between them. The CDR3 totals 14 residues. The CDR3 DNA reads as TGTGCCAGCAGCCAACTCGAGGGAGACTATGGCTACACCTTC. Protein sequence: CASSQLEGDYGYTF.

This clonotype was picked up a small number of times. The chain has TRBV28 and TRBJ2-1; 9 bases map to TRBD1. The germline gives CDR1 MDHEN, CDR2 SYDVKM. CDR3 length equals 14 residues. V shed 6 bases, J shed 9 bases, and the junction held 9 bases outside the gene matches. The CDR3 reads CASSTQGAISEQFF. The CDR3 nucleotides are TGTGCCAGCAGCACACAGGGGGCAATCAGTGAGCAGTTCTTC.

This clonotype was counted between two and nine times. The gene calls are TRBV20-1 and TRBJ2-1, with D perhaps TRBD2 (5 bases). V was shortened by 3 bases and J by 6 bases, with 15 bases between the two germline ends. CDR3 length: 14 amino acids. Germline CDR1 is DFQATT and CDR2 is SNEGSKA (reference sequence). The CDR3 loop is CSARPLGAANEQFF. In DNA, the CDR3 is TGCAGTGCTAGGCCGCTGGGAGCGGCCAATGAGCAGTTCTTC.

A note on this clonotype: A far larger clone is one nucleotide away, so this likely arose from a read error. The J gene is TRBJ1-2, the V gene TRBV7-2; D unclear. Germline values: CDR1 SGHTA, CDR2 FQGNSA. Trimming left V 5 bases short and J 4 bases short, with 5 bases between. The CDR3 covers 11 residues. The CDR3 region is CTSSPGYGYTF. The CDR3, as DNA: TGTACCAGCAGCCCGGGCTATGGCTACACCTTC.

The chain uses TRBV15 and TRBJ2-5; possibly TRBD2 for D (7 bases). Germline CDR1 reads LNHNV; CDR2 reads YYDKDF (reference sequence). Between the trimmed V and J ends, which lost 6 bases and 0 bases, there was a span of 17 bases. This CDR3 is 16 amino acids long. The DNA of the CDR3 is TGTGCCACCAGTTTGGGGGGGACACCTAACCAAGAGACCCAGTACTTC. This codes for CATSLGGTPNQETQYF.

This clonotype showed up just a few times. This chain links TRBV3-1 with TRBJ2-7; either TRBD1 or TRBD2 may fit D (5 bases each). Trimming stripped 4 bases from V and 2 bases from J, with 15 bases between. In germline, CDR1 is LGHDT, CDR2 YNNKEL (reference sequence). The length of the CDR3 is 15 residues. CDR3 in DNA: TGTGCCAGCAGCCGGGCCTGGGGGTCAACCTACGAGCAGTACTTC. Its protein is CASSRAWGSTYEQYF.

The chain couples TRBV12-3 or TRBV12-4 to TRBJ2-1; 9 bases map to TRBD2. V trimming: 3 bases; J trimming: 8 bases; junction bases outside the gene matches: 5. The CDR3 sequence is 14 residues long. Written as DNA, the CDR3 is TGTGCCAGCAGTTTGCCTAGCGGGACATATGAGCAGTTCTTC. This codes for CASSLPSGTYEQFF.

The V gene is TRBV20-1, the J gene TRBJ2-7, with D unclear. V lost 6 bases to trimming and J lost 8 bases, with 11 bases between them. This CDR3 region has 10 residues. The germline V gene has CDR1 DFQATT and CDR2 SNEGSKA (reference sequence). The CDR3 DNA is TGCAGTGCCATAGATAATAAGCAGTACTTC. Amino acids: CSAIDNKQYF.

The genes are TRBV7-6 and TRBJ2-7; D unclear. V was clipped by 1 base and J by 3 bases, with 7 bases between them. Germline V gene sequence: CDR1 SGHVS, CDR2 FNYEAQ. The CDR3 loop spans 13 amino acids. CDR3 protein: CASSLDEDYEQYF. For the CDR3, the DNA is TGTGCCAGCAGCTTAGATGAGGACTACGAGCAGTACTTC.

This clonotype was recorded once. CDR3 residues: CASSFRQGGDEQFF. CDR3 DNA: TGTGCCAGCAGCTTTCGGCAGGGTGGTGATGAGCAGTTCTTC. V is TRBV7-8 and J is TRBJ2-1, with D possibly TRBD1 on 5 matching bases. The CDR3 extends over 14 amino acids. V was shortened by 3 bases and J by 8 bases, with 14 bases between the two germline ends. Germline V gives CDR1 SGHVS, CDR2 FQNEAQ. Combining the CDR3 with reference TRBV7-8 and TRBJ2-1 gives the whole variable domain GAGVSQSPRYKVAKRGQDVALRCDPISGHVSLFWYQQALGQGPEFLTYFQNEAQLDKSGLPSDRFFAERPEGSVSTLKIQRTQQEDSAVYLCASSFRQGGDEQFFGPGTRLTVL.

This chain uses TRBV14 with TRBJ2-7; D is possibly TRBD1 or TRBD2 (5 bases each). Germline loops: CDR1 SGHDN, CDR2 FVKESK. The CDR3 length is 13 residues. V was pared by 2 bases and J by 5 bases, with 10 bases between. CDR3 coding DNA: TGTGCCAGCAGCCAAAGATTGGGGGACGAGCAGTACTTC. It yields the protein CASSQRLGDEQYF.

This clonotype was detected once. V gene TRBV4-1 combines with J gene TRBJ2-2, with 9 bases aligning to TRBD2. This CDR3 contains 17 residues. Looked up from germline, CDR1 is MGHRA and CDR2 is YSYEKL. V was pared by 0 bases and J by 3 bases, with 5 bases of the junction left unmatched. The CDR3 loop reads CASSQDWRGGDTGELFF. As DNA, the CDR3 is TGCGCCAGCAGCCAAGATTGGCGGGGGGGGGACACCGGGGAGCTGTTTTTT.

With regard to this clonotype: A single base separates this from a much larger clone, so it may be a read error. This chain joins TRBV29-1 and TRBJ2-5; no definite D call. V lost 8 bases and J lost 0, with 10 bases in between. The CDR3 loop spans 12 amino acids. CDR1 and CDR2 from the germline V gene are SQVTM and ANQGSEA. CDR3 nucleotide sequence: TGCAGCCTTCAGAGGTACCAAGAGACCCAGTACTTC. It yields the protein CSLQRYQETQYF.

The sample holds a few counts of this clonotype. V is TRBV25-1 and J is TRBJ1-2; 10 bases line up with TRBD1. After removal of 5 bases from V and 8 bases from J, the junction contained 8 bases not matched to a gene. The CDR3 runs to 14 residues. Germline V gene lookup returns CDR1 MGHDK and CDR2 SYGVNS. For the CDR3, the DNA is TGTGCCAGCAGTTTGCGACAGGGGGCGAAGGGCTACACCTTC. Amino acid sequence: CASSLRQGAKGYTF.

The rearrangement uses TRBV4-1 and TRBJ2-7; D not certain. The germline V gene has CDR1 MGHRA and CDR2 YSYEKL. There are 19 residues in the CDR3. V lost 1 base and J lost 3, with 25 bases in between. The CDR3, as DNA: TGCGCCAGCAGCCAAGTCCCGGGCCCTACCCCCGGTAGTCACTACGAGCAGTACTTC. Translation: CASSQVPGPTPGSHYEQYF.

This chain connects TRBV4-1 to TRBJ2-1; the D call may be TRBD1 or TRBD2 (5 bases each). Between the trimmed V and J ends, which lost 1 base and 2 bases, there was a span of 15 bases. The germline V gene has CDR1 MGHRA and CDR2 YSYEKL. The CDR3 sequence is 17 residues long. CDR3 in amino acids: CASSQGPPGLPYNEQFF. The CDR3 DNA sequence: TGCGCCAGCAGCCAAGGTCCCCCGGGGCTCCCCTACAATGAGCAGTTCTTC.

The rearrangement uses TRBV7-2 and TRBJ2-2, with 8 bases matching TRBD2. The CDR3 runs to 15 residues. The germline gives CDR1 SGHTA, CDR2 FQGNSA. Trimming removed 6 bases from V and 4 bases from J; junction bases left unmatched: 7. The CDR3 DNA sequence: TGTGCCAGCAGAATAGACGGGGGGGGCACCGGGGAGCTGTTTTTT. Translation: CASRIDGGGTGELFF.